This record looks at one T cell receptor (beta chain) sequence and its context. The antigen is undetermined. The sample comes from a study of regulatory T cells in long-lasting Graves disease. Study overall: To qualify as persistent, Graves' disease required over 5 years of antithyroid drugs with positive TSH receptor antibodies.

Findings and caveats of the study: The number of shared public clonotypes was higher in persistent patients (approximately 3,000) than new patients (more than 850).

Assembly of TCR beta libraries relied on iRepertoire HTBI primers together with Arm-PCR of CDR3 regions. In the original workflow: Sample data revealed fewer than 70 TRBV and 12 to 15 TRBJ segments. TCRdb reanalysed the multiplex PCR reads using MiXCR and keeps one entry per CDR3 protein. The V and J calls shown here were made by TCRdb, not taken from the authors' results. The sample shows around 400,000 distinct CDR3 sequences, about a quarter of them seen only once. The time point: persistent/refractory GD, antithyroid drugs over 5 years with positive TRAb. From RNA extracted from PBMCs, the TCR library was made. Germline V CDR1 and CDR2: MNHNS, SASEGT. The CDR3 has 16 residues. With 5 bases clipped from V and 0 bases from J, the junction kept 10 bases outside the gene matches.

V is TRBV6-1 and J is TRBJ2-7, with 7 bases aligning to TRBD2. This specimen consisted of peripheral blood mononuclear cells (PBMCs), obtained when the disease was refractory, from a patient treated with antithyroid drugs. The sequence derives from a female donor with Graves disease. The CDR3 DNA reads TGTGCCAGCAGTCGCCCGACTAGCCACCTCTCCTACGAGCAGTACTTC. It codes for CASSRPTSHLSYEQYF.